This T cell receptor (beta chain) was captured in a study of blood T cell repertoires in COVID-19 (dated by TCRdb to 2020 to 2022). For context, the study as a whole: Collaborator samples came from the United States, Italy and Spain and covered acute and convalescent phases of COVID-19. Sample metadata almost always included a de-identified subject ID, COVID-19 status, age in years and sex. The prospective study material was composed of cDNA or gDNA derived from T cells, B-cell-depleted T cells, or PBMCs. Where available, HLA class I and class II types were obtained from metadata supplied by the sample provider rather than from assay-based typing. Subjects who had been exposed to COVID-19, were actively infected with it, or had recovered from it provided the deeply sampled blood TCRbeta repertoires that made up the dataset. Samples came from the ongoing ImmuneRACE study (first 160 participants) plus 1,254 subjects from 6 global collaborators. The repertoires were made available in a free public database intended to serve as a resource for research on the immune response to SARS-CoV-2. What the research found in general, with its limitations: Clinical and demographic metadata were provided uncurated, with the amount varying by source and participant.

A second Seattle source provided samples from volunteer blood donors who had recovered from COVID-19. The collaborating institutions used their own protocols to collect whole blood in K2EDTA tubes. For TCRbeta analysis, collaborators shipped samples as frozen whole blood, isolated PBMCs, or DNA extracted from either of those sample types. Including the terminal cysteine and phenylalanine, the CDR3 comprises 15 residues. Kept here is only the CDR3 DNA, which spans 45 bases and is read in frame from base 1. Between the V and J ends, shortened by 8 bases and 0 bases respectively, the junction contains 16 bases. As for this clone: It has no known antigen specificity. No much larger clone is present one base from it, and per-base qualities are unavailable.

TCRbeta CDR3 regions were amplified from genomic DNA by means of the immunoSEQ Assay, a bias-controlled multiplex PCR. For the original study's pipeline: The number of nucleated cells in each sample was estimated by amplification of reference gene primers within the assay. To quantify the absolute abundance of each unique TCRbeta CDR3 rearrangement, sequence reads were collapsed and filtered. For each sample, productive Simpson clonality was calculated as the square root of Simpson's diversity index across productive rearrangements. What TCRdb holds here is the immuneACCESS table cut down to in-frame rearrangements. Part of the clones is not present; checked against another copy, under half of the missing clones reflect an unresolved V gene, and the others are unexplained. Clone size and the V and J calls come from that table; the DNA yielded D and trimming. The sample includes approximately 250,000 clones, with 84% observed a single time. Clones ranked in the top ten supply approximately 1.5% of the sample.

Here the chain combines TRBV23-1 and TRBJ1-1; the D gene is perhaps TRBD1, on 5 matching bases. TRBV23-1 carries the ORF label, with uncertain function. The source material was peripheral blood. The TCR originated in a woman aged 40 to 50 who had recovered from COVID-19. In nucleotides, the sequence is TGCGCCAGCTGCTCCCCGGGGGAGATGAACACTGAAGCTTTCTTT. This translates into CASCSPGEMNTEAFF.